Shown below are 5 T cell receptor beta chains from a single sample sequenced in a study of OX40 agonist ivuxolimab in advanced cancers. Library construction relied on the immunoSEQ multiplex PCR assay. TCRdb provides this immuneACCESS table in a form limited to in-frame rearrangements. Some clones are lacking; in checked studies, under half of them reflect an unresolved V gene, and why the rest are absent is not known. For this sample the table gives tens of thousands of clones, of which 75% to 90% were detected only once. The ten largest account for 5.4% of the sample. This specimen consisted of CD4+ or CD8+ T cells sorted from blood, obtained in a trial of the OX40 agonist ivuxolimab. The receptors here all came from an adult with an advanced solid tumor such as melanoma, head and neck, liver or kidney cancer.

The chain joins TRBV7-9 to TRBJ1-4; D remains ambiguous. V dropped 1 base and J dropped 8 bases, with 8 bases sitting between them. Germline values: CDR1 SEHNR, CDR2 FQNEAQ (reference sequence). The CDR3 is 13 amino acids. The chain's CDR3 is CASSLDGLEKLFF. In DNA form, the CDR3 reads TGTGCCAGCAGCTTAGACGGCCTCGAAAAACTGTTTTTT.

The chain employs TRBV6-5 and TRBJ2-7; weak D call: TRBD2 (5 bases). This CDR3 is 14 amino acids long. Germline CDR1 and CDR2: MNHEY and SVGAGI. Trimming removed 6 bases from V and 7 bases from J, with 19 bases in between. The CDR3 DNA sequence: TGTGCCAGCAGAAGCGGCATGCCAACGGGGGAGCAGTACTTC. It yields the protein CASRSGMPTGEQYF.

The chain carries TRBV18 and TRBJ1-4; no reliable D call. Germline loops: CDR1 KGHSH, CDR2 LQKENI. The V gene lost 4 bases and the J gene lost 0 bases, with 6 bases spanning the gap. This CDR3 has 14 amino acids. CDR3 in DNA: TGTGCCAGCTCACTCACTGCAACTAATGAAAAACTGTTTTTT. Encoded protein: CASSLTATNEKLFF.

V and J are TRBV5-1 and TRBJ2-2; 9 bases fit TRBD1. The germline gives CDR1 SGHRS, CDR2 YFSETQ. V gave up 4 bases and J gave up 6 bases; unmatched junction bases: 4. CDR3 length equals 14 residues. Here the CDR3 DNA reads TGCGCCAGCAGCAGGGGGACAGGGCCCGGGGAGCTGTTTTTT. Protein product: CASSRGTGPGELFF.

The chain carries TRBV7-8 and TRBJ2-7; 11 bases line up with TRBD2. Germline V lookup: CDR1 SGHVS, CDR2 FQNEAQ. Unmatched junction bases numbered 10, after V lost 3 bases and J lost 0 bases. The CDR3 totals 18 residues. CDR3 DNA sequence: TGTGCCAGCAGCTTGGGAACTCCGGGACTAGCGGCCTCCTACGAGCAGTACTTC. Translation gives CASSLGTPGLAASYEQYF.